Listed here is a single T cell receptor beta chain. Its antigen is still unknown. The data were taken from a study of Ad26.COV2.S vaccination and SARS-CoV-2 variants. About the study: Ad26.COV2.S was injected intramuscularly once or twice, 56 days apart. Study conclusions and caveats: Participants given vaccine showed non-spike TCR breadth similar to that of placebo recipients. Reports say spike-specific CD8+ and CD4+ T cell responses covered substantial breadth after vaccination.

Method: immunoSEQ multiplex PCR; TCRdb's copy keeps in-frame clones and lacks some. The data hold hundreds of thousands of clones, with around 90% observed a single time. The germline V and J ends were trimmed by 4 bases and 2 bases, with 10 bases remaining between them. Looked up from germline, CDR1 is SGHRS and CDR2 is YFSETQ. CDR3 size: 14 residues. Treatment here: roughly 18 received Ad26.COV2.S at low or high dose, single or two shots; 5 received placebo; per-sample allocation not given. Sampling took place 63 days after the first vaccine or placebo injection. The TCR sequence derives from a person aged 18-60 years who received the Ad26.COV2.S COVID-19 vaccine or a placebo. The chain combines TRBV5-1 with TRBJ1-3, with D possibly TRBD1 on 5 matching bases. The specimen was peripheral blood, collected in a trial of Ad26.COV2.S vaccine versus placebo. Here the CDR3 reads CASSVQGTGNTIYF. CDR3 nucleotides: TGCGCCAGCAGCGTTCAGGGTACTGGAAACACCATATATTTT.